Below are 20 T cell receptor beta chains sequenced from a single sample in a study of CD8 T cells in ankylosing spondylitis. Study-wide findings and caveats: Ankylosing spondylitis blood appeared to be characterized by a TCR beta motif of eight or nine highly homologous variants.

MiXCR, applied by TCRdb to the 5' RACE reads, yields one record per CDR3 protein. The table has approximately 520,000 distinct CDR3 sequences, 5.3% seen once. What these receptors recognize is not known. The sequencing sample was made of blood, either unsorted or a sorted T cell fraction (not recorded which). Every receptor here comes from a male donor with ankylosing spondylitis.

This clonotype turned up a few times. The J gene is TRBJ2-1, the V gene TRBV7-9; D is uncertain. V was cut by 3 bases and J by 0 bases, with 12 bases left in between. The length of the CDR3 is 16 residues. Per the germline V gene, CDR1 is SEHNR and CDR2 is FQNEAQ (reference sequence). As DNA, the CDR3 is TGTGCCAGCAGCTTTTCAGAGACGGGCTCCTACAATGAGCAGTTCTTC. Amino acids: CASSFSETGSYNEQFF.

This clonotype was observed many times. The V call is TRBV4-3, the J call TRBJ2-4; D may correspond to TRBD1 or TRBD2 (5 bases each). The CDR3 is 17 residues long. Between the trimmed V and J ends, which lost 2 bases and 1 base, there was a span of 15 bases. Per the germline V gene, CDR1 is LGHNA and CDR2 is YSLEER. The CDR3 coding sequence is TGCGCCAGCAGCCAAAGGGACGCGGGCGCGGCCAAAAACATTCAGTACTTC. Its translation is CASSQRDAGAAKNIQYF.

The sample holds many counts of this clonotype. This rearrangement joins TRBV5-1 to TRBJ1-1, with D maybe TRBD1 (5 bases). There are 16 residues in the CDR3. Germline V lookup: CDR1 SGHRS, CDR2 YFSETQ. Trimming removed 4 bases from V and 4 bases from J, with 20 bases in between. In DNA form, the CDR3 reads TGCGCCAGCAGCGTAACACAGGTCCTCGAAGGCACTGAAGCTTTCTTT. The encoded protein is CASSVTQVLEGTEAFF.

This clonotype showed up many times. The chain joins TRBV7-3 to TRBJ2-2; D assignment may be TRBD1 or TRBD2 (5 bases each). This CDR3 has 15 residues. V lost 2 bases to trimming and J lost 5 bases, with 12 bases between them. Germline loops: CDR1 SGHTA, CDR2 FQGTGA. CDR3 sequence (DNA): TGTGCCAGCAGCTTAGGGACCCACCAAACCGGGGAGCTGTTTTTT. Protein: CASSLGTHQTGELFF. Based on the CDR3 plus reference TRBV7-3 and TRBJ2-2, the full variable domain is GAGVSQTPSNKVTEKGKYVELRCDPISGHTALYWYRQSLGQGPEFLIYFQGTGAADDSGLPNDRFFAVRPEGSVSTLKIQRTERGDSAVYLCASSLGTHQTGELFFGEGSRLTVL.

This clonotype was detected many times. The CDR3 sequence: CATSRASYSPGGSSYNEQFF. Here the CDR3 DNA reads TGTGCCACCAGCAGAGCGAGTTATAGTCCTGGCGGGAGCTCCTACAATGAGCAGTTCTTC. The J gene is TRBJ2-1, the V gene TRBV15; 7 bases match TRBD2. The length of the CDR3 is 20 residues. Germline CDR1 is LNHNV and CDR2 is YYDKDF (reference sequence). With 1 base clipped from V and 0 bases from J, the junction kept 15 bases outside the gene matches.

Concerning this clonotype itself: A single base separates this from a much larger clone, so it may be a read error. The V call is TRBV6-1, the J call TRBJ2-4; 7 nucleotides line up with TRBD1. The V and J ends lost 3 bases and 3 bases, in that order; junction bases with no gene match: 5. This CDR3 comprises 15 residues. Germline V CDR1 and CDR2: MNHNS, SASEGT. The CDR3 sequence is CASSDDRVIKNIQYF. The CDR3, as DNA: TGTGCCAGCAGTGATGACAGGGTGATCAAAAACATTCAGTACTTC.

This clonotype came up many times. The V gene is TRBV20-1, the J gene TRBJ2-5, with TRBD2 matching over 9 bases. Germline V gene lookup returns CDR1 DFQATT and CDR2 SNEGSKA (reference sequence). The V gene end was trimmed by 5 bases and the J gene end by 2 bases; junction bases not matched to a gene: 3. The CDR3 has 13 amino acids. DNA for the CDR3: TGCAGTGCTTTGACTAGCGGTCAAGAGACCCAGTACTTC. Translated: CSALTSGQETQYF.

The chain combines TRBV6-1 with TRBJ1-6; no definite D call. This CDR3 is 13 amino acids long. Between the trimmed V and J ends, which lost 1 base and 7 bases, there was a span of 5 bases. Germline loops: CDR1 MNHNS, CDR2 SASEGT. This chain's CDR3 is CASSEGSNSPLHF. In DNA form, the CDR3 reads TGTGCCAGCAGTGAAGGTTCCAATTCACCCCTCCACTTT.

This clonotype was picked up many times. V gene TRBV20-1 combines with J gene TRBJ1-2; the D gene is possibly TRBD1 (6 bases). CDR1 is DFQATT and CDR2 is SNEGSKA in the germline V gene (reference sequence). The CDR3 has 12 amino acids. The CDR3 reads CSENGGRYGYTF. In DNA form, the CDR3 reads TGCAGCGAGAACGGGGGCCGGTATGGCTACACCTTC.

This clonotype was seen repeatedly, ten times or more. This chain links TRBV29-1 with TRBJ1-1; D unresolved. The CDR3 consists of 12 residues. V was cut by 6 bases and J by 3 bases, with 11 bases left in between. Germline CDR1 SQVTM, CDR2 ANQGSEA. CDR3 sequence: CSVEGMDTEAFF. The CDR3 DNA sequence: TGCAGCGTGGAGGGCATGGACACTGAAGCTTTCTTT.

This clonotype was detected many times. CDR3 residues: CASSFRDAPRADTQYF. The CDR3 DNA reads as TGTGCCAGCAGTTTTCGGGACGCGCCGAGGGCAGATACGCAGTATTTT. The genes are TRBV27 and TRBJ2-3; the D gene could be TRBD1 or TRBD2 (5 bases each). CDR3 length: 16 amino acids. The V and J ends lost 3 bases and 4 bases respectively, with 17 bases between them. Germline loops: CDR1 MNHEY, CDR2 SMNVEV (reference sequence).

This clonotype came up many times. The chain joins TRBV9 to TRBJ1-1, with 9 positions matching TRBD1. J gave up 4 bases and V 4 bases, and 8 bases lay outside the gene matches. CDR1 SGDLS and CDR2 YYNGEE come from the germline V gene. CDR3 length equals 15 residues. CDR3 in amino acids: CASSPYRGQSTEAFF. CDR3 DNA: TGTGCCAGCAGCCCATACAGGGGGCAGAGCACTGAAGCTTTCTTT.

There are many counts of this clonotype. This chain joins TRBV20-1 and TRBJ1-1; 8 positions match TRBD1. The V segment lost 3 bases and the J segment 4 bases; nucleotides outside the gene matches: 1. Germline V lookup: CDR1 DFQATT, CDR2 SNEGSKA (reference sequence). This CDR3 has 12 amino acids. The CDR3 DNA sequence: TGCAGTGCTAGTGACAGGGGCACTGAAGCTTTCTTT. Translation: CSASDRGTEAFF.

This clonotype was counted only a few times. The chain combines TRBV18 with TRBJ2-1, with 11 nucleotides matching TRBD2. Germline CDR1 KGHSH, CDR2 LQKENI. This CDR3 comprises 17 residues. V gave up 3 bases and J gave up 2 bases; unmatched junction bases: 6. The chain's CDR3 is CASSPTLAGGAYNEQFF. DNA for the CDR3: TGTGCCAGCTCACCGACCCTAGCGGGAGGTGCCTACAATGAGCAGTTCTTC. The whole variable domain, remainder taken from reference TRBV18 and TRBJ2-1, is NAGVMQNPRHLVRRRGQEARLRCSPMKGHSHVYWYRQLPEEGLKFMVYLQKENIIDESGMPKERFSAEFPKEGPSILRIQQVVRGDSAAYFCASSPTLAGGAYNEQFFGPGTRLTVL.

In this sample, this clonotype turned up a few times. This chain connects TRBV6-1 to TRBJ1-4; D is unresolved. Germline values: CDR1 MNHNS, CDR2 SASEGT. The CDR3 sequence is 14 residues long. Trimming removed 6 bases at V and 8 bases at J, with 16 bases between. The CDR3 sequence is CASSLKTQSEKLFF. The CDR3, as DNA: TGTGCCAGCAGCCTCAAGACCCAGTCCGAAAAACTGTTTTTT.

Many counts were recorded for this clonotype. The chain has TRBV7-2 and TRBJ1-4; TRBD1 matches 7 bases. This CDR3 comprises 14 residues. Germline CDR1 reads SGHTA; CDR2 reads FQGNSA. The trim removed 3 bases at V and 8 bases at J, leaving 6 bases unmatched. The CDR3: CASSFTGTDEKLFF. As DNA, the CDR3 is TGTGCCAGCAGCTTTACCGGGACAGACGAAAAACTGTTTTTT.

This clonotype was picked up many times. This chain joins TRBV29-1 and TRBJ2-3, with TRBD1 as a possible D gene (6 bases). Germline assignment: CDR1 SQVTM and CDR2 ANQGSEA. V lost 0 bases, J lost 2 bases, and 15 bases lay in between. The CDR3 spans 16 residues. CDR3 residues: CSVEDQPGDTTDTQYF. The CDR3 DNA follows: TGCAGCGTTGAAGATCAGCCAGGGGATACCACAGATACGCAGTATTTT.

The rearrangement joins TRBV28 to TRBJ2-7, with D perhaps being TRBD1 or TRBD2 (6 bases each). The germline V and J ends were trimmed by 6 bases and 2 bases, with 17 bases remaining between them. The CDR3 totals 15 residues. In germline, CDR1 is MDHEN, CDR2 SYDVKM. CDR3 in amino acids: CASSRGGAGTYEQYF. The CDR3 bases are TGTGCCAGCAGCCGAGGGGGTGCGGGAACCTACGAGCAGTACTTC. Filled out from reference TRBV28 and TRBJ2-7, the complete variable domain reads DVKVTQSSRYLVKRTGEKVFLECVQDMDHENMFWYRQDPGLGLRLIYFSYDVKMKEKGDIPEGYSVSREKKERFSLILESASTNQTSMYLCASSRGGAGTYEQYFGPGTRLTVT.

Many counts were recorded for this clonotype. The rearrangement links TRBV24-1 to TRBJ2-1; a weak D match, TRBD2 (6 bases). This CDR3 is 14 amino acids long. V shed 5 bases and J shed 5 bases, with 12 bases lying between them. The germline V gene has CDR1 KGHDR and CDR2 SFDVKD. The chain's CDR3 is CATSASLANNEQFF. In DNA, the CDR3 is TGTGCCACCAGTGCCTCACTAGCAAACAATGAGCAGTTCTTC.

This clonotype showed up many times. The V call is TRBV20-1, the J call TRBJ2-7, with no clear D. Looked up from germline, CDR1 is DFQATT and CDR2 is SNEGSKA (reference sequence). CDR3 size: 14 residues. V was clipped by 0 bases and J by 7 bases, with 16 bases between them. DNA of the CDR3: TGCAGTGCTAGAGAGGTCCGACAACCCCGGGAGCAGTACTTC. Residues: CSAREVRQPREQYF.